Each of the 22 T cell receptor beta chains below was sequenced from the same sample in a study of T cell repertoires in cytomegalovirus infection (dated by TCRdb to about 2019). Sequenced using an Illumina HiSeq 1500. TCRdb reanalyzed the raw reads on its own, using fastp at Q25 for trimming and MiXCR for clone calling, and kept in-frame beta chains. Every distinct CDR3 protein forms one entry, paired with its most common genes and DNA. This sample lists under 850,000 distinct CDR3 sequences; about a third were detected once. About 2.8% of the sample belongs to the ten largest clones. The sequencing sample was made of PBMCs. All receptors come from a human donor in good health (CMV status not recorded). Some clones in this sample may be carry-over from other donors' samples.

CDR3 coding DNA: TGTGCCAGCAGTACTGGACTAGCGGGAGGCAATGAGCAGTTCTTC. Translation gives CASSTGLAGGNEQFF. The rearrangement joins TRBV12-3 or TRBV12-4 to TRBJ2-1, with 14 bases aligning to TRBD2. V lost 5 bases and J lost 6; bases outside the gene matches: 3. CDR3 length: 15 amino acids.

V gene TRBV7-4 combines with J gene TRBJ1-5; 8 bases align to TRBD1. The CDR3 spans 21 residues. Germline loops: CDR1 SGHVT, CDR2 SQSDAQ. Trimming cost V 1 base and J 7 bases; bases outside gene matches: 24. CDR3 nucleotide sequence: TGTGCCAGCAGCTTAGGAGCGTGGTTGGTTAGATCAGGGGGCAACGGCCAGCCCCAGCATTTT. Its translation: CASSLGAWLVRSGGNGQPQHF.

The J gene is TRBJ2-3, the V gene TRBV19; no reliable D call. CDR1 is LNHDA and CDR2 is SQIVND in the germline V gene (reference sequence). V dropped 6 bases and J dropped 6 bases, with 10 bases sitting between them. The CDR3 spans 12 residues. The CDR3 DNA reads as TGTGCCAGTAGAGGTCCTGGGGATACGCAGTATTTT. It specifies CASRGPGDTQYF.

This clonotype was observed a few times. The chain has TRBV4-1 and TRBJ1-1, with D possibly being TRBD1 (5 bases). The V and J ends lost 1 base and 1 base respectively, with 16 bases between them. Germline V gives CDR1 MGHRA, CDR2 YSYEKL. The CDR3 covers 17 residues. This CDR3 reads CASSQVFPAQGNTEAFF. The CDR3 DNA reads as TGCGCCAGCAGCCAAGTTTTCCCGGCCCAGGGGAACACTGAAGCTTTCTTT.

This clonotype was picked up many times. The chain joins TRBV7-2 to TRBJ1-3; D is ambiguous. Trimming took 1 base from V and 2 from J, leaving 3 bases between them. The length of the CDR3 is 13 residues. CDR1 and CDR2 (germline): SGHTA, FQGNSA. The CDR3 protein is CASSLDAGNTIYF. As DNA, the CDR3 is TGTGCCAGCAGCTTAGATGCTGGAAACACCATATATTTT.

This chain links TRBV7-9 with TRBJ1-1; 7 bases are a match to TRBD1. Trimming took 2 bases from V and 4 from J; bases not matched to a gene: 7. The CDR3 extends over 15 amino acids. Germline lookup yields CDR1 SEHNR and CDR2 FQNEAQ (reference sequence). This CDR3 is CASSLIAGGITEAFF. The DNA for the CDR3 is TGTGCCAGCAGCTTAATAGCAGGGGGGATCACTGAAGCTTTCTTT.

The J gene is TRBJ2-7, the V gene TRBV5-6; weak D call: TRBD2 (5 bases). Per germline, CDR1 SGHDT and CDR2 YYEEEE. The CDR3 has 13 amino acids. The V end lost 2 bases, the J end lost 2 bases, and 8 bases lay between the germline ends. Here the CDR3 DNA reads TGTGCCAGCAGCTTTATCGGGGCCTACGAGCAGTACTTC. It codes for CASSFIGAYEQYF.

This clonotype occurred a few times. The rearrangement links TRBV20-1 to TRBJ1-5; 11 nucleotides agree with TRBD1. The CDR3 loop spans 18 amino acids. V was pared by 1 base and J by 2 bases, with 10 bases of the junction left unmatched. The germline CDR1 and CDR2 sequences are DFQATT and SNEGSKA (reference sequence). In DNA, the CDR3 is TGCAGTGCTAGAGGCGGGACAGGGGGACCCGGAGGCAATCAGCCCCAGCATTTT. It translates to CSARGGTGGPGGNQPQHF.

CDR3 loop: CASSSWTVGNTEAFF. The CDR3 DNA reads as TGCGCCAGCAGCTCCTGGACAGTGGGGAACACTGAAGCTTTCTTT. The chain couples TRBV4-1 to TRBJ1-1; weak D call: TRBD1 (6 bases). V shed 5 bases and J shed 1 base, with 14 bases lying between them. Germline assignment: CDR1 MGHRA and CDR2 YSYEKL. The CDR3 totals 15 residues.

This rearrangement joins TRBV7-4 to TRBJ1-4; D remains ambiguous. This CDR3 contains 11 residues. V gave up 8 bases and J gave up 15 bases, with 16 bases separating them. The germline CDR1 and CDR2 sequences are SGHVT and SQSDAQ. The CDR3 region is CASGIGFRMFF. The CDR3 nucleotides read TGTGCCAGCGGAATAGGCTTTCGAATGTTTTTT.

In its sample, this clonotype was seen a few times. V gene TRBV6-6 combines with J gene TRBJ1-4; TRBD1 matches at 9 bases. Unmatched junction bases numbered 7, after V lost 1 base and J lost 4 bases. CDR1 and CDR2 from the germline V gene are MNHNY and SVGAGI (reference sequence). The CDR3 covers 17 residues. CDR3 in amino acids: CASSYWGQGPYNEKLFF. The CDR3 coding sequence is TGTGCCAGCAGTTACTGGGGACAGGGCCCCTATAATGAAAAACTGTTTTTT.

The gene calls are TRBV6-5 and TRBJ2-1; 9 bases line up with TRBD1. This CDR3 is 14 amino acids long. Germline trimming cut 5 bases from V and 9 bases from J; bases unmatched to any gene: 8. The V gene's germline CDR1 is MNHEY and CDR2 SVGAGI. The CDR3 region has the DNA TGTGCCAGCAGTCCGGGACAGGGACCAATTGAGCAGTTCTTC. Its translation is CASSPGQGPIEQFF.

J is TRBJ2-7 and V is TRBV20-1; no reliable D call. The CDR3 extends over 14 amino acids. Trimming took 2 bases from V and 4 from J, leaving 15 bases between them. Germline V gene sequence: CDR1 DFQATT, CDR2 SNEGSKA (reference sequence). DNA for the CDR3: TGCAGTGCTAGAATGGGTCAGAGTTTTTACGAGCAGTACTTC. Its protein product is CSARMGQSFYEQYF.

This clonotype was counted only a few times. The chain employs TRBV12-3 or TRBV12-4 and TRBJ1-6; TRBD1 is a possible D gene (5 bases). V lost 3 bases and J lost 13, with 16 bases in between. This CDR3 is built from 14 residues. This chain's CDR3 is CASSFGTASFPLHF. The CDR3 nucleotides read TGTGCCAGCAGTTTCGGGACGGCCTCTTTCCCCCTCCACTTT.

The gene calls are TRBV6-6 and TRBJ1-1, with 12 positions matching TRBD1. V lost 4 bases, J lost 11 bases, and 8 bases stayed unmatched. CDR1 is MNHNY and CDR2 is SVGAGI in the germline V gene (reference sequence). The CDR3 has 14 residues. CDR3 bases: TGTGCCAGCAGTTCCCTCGGGGACAGGGGGCCTGCTTTCTTT. Protein sequence: CASSSLGDRGPAFF.

The chain joins TRBV6-5 to TRBJ2-7; D gene unclear. The germline gives CDR1 MNHEY, CDR2 SVGAGI. The CDR3 has 12 residues. V was trimmed by 7 bases and J by 5 bases, leaving 12 bases between them. As DNA, the CDR3 is TGTGCCAGCACCCTTACCCTCGACGAGCAGTACTTC. Residues: CASTLTLDEQYF.

This clonotype came up a few times. The chain links TRBV10-3 to TRBJ2-2; a weak D match, TRBD1 (5 bases). The CDR3 is made up of 16 amino acids. Germline CDR1 reads ENHRY; CDR2 reads SYGVKD. V was pared by 2 bases and J by 1 base, with 11 bases between. CDR3 DNA: TGTGCCATCAGTGAGAGGGGCATCCGGAACACCGGGGAGCTGTTTTTT. Translation gives CAISERGIRNTGELFF.

This chain joins TRBV6-6 and TRBJ2-2, with 10 bases fitting TRBD1. CDR1 is MNHNY, CDR2 SVGAGI, per germline (reference sequence). CDR3 length: 21 amino acids. Losses at the gene ends were 5 bases for V and 5 bases for J; bases not matched to a gene: 23. CDR3 region: CASSPPPGTGERAGPTGELFF. CDR3 coding DNA: TGTGCCAGCAGTCCACCTCCAGGGACAGGGGAAAGAGCGGGACCTACCGGGGAGCTGTTTTTT.

The chain couples TRBV20-1 to TRBJ2-2, with 7 positions matching TRBD1. V shed 4 bases and J 5 bases; nucleotides not matched to a gene: 7. Germline V gene lookup returns CDR1 DFQATT and CDR2 SNEGSKA (reference sequence). CDR3 size: 14 residues. The CDR3 here is CSAKKTGQTGELFF. Here the CDR3 DNA reads TGCAGTGCTAAAAAGACAGGGCAAACCGGGGAGCTGTTTTTT.

The chain employs TRBV7-8 and TRBJ2-2; TRBD1 might be the D (6 bases). From germline, CDR1 is SGHVS and CDR2 FQNEAQ. With 2 bases removed from V and 0 bases from J, the gap between germline ends came to 16 bases. The CDR3 extends over 18 amino acids. This CDR3 reads CASSLSWGRRTNTGELFF. CDR3 coding DNA: TGTGCCAGCAGCTTAAGCTGGGGGCGCCGAACGAACACCGGGGAGCTGTTTTTT.

The V and J genes are TRBV25-1 and TRBJ1-1; the D gene is possibly TRBD1 (6 bases). V was trimmed by 1 base and J by 4 bases, leaving 13 bases between them. This CDR3 has 15 residues. Germline CDR1 reads MGHDK; CDR2 reads SYGVNS. CDR3 coding DNA: TGTGCCAGCAGTGAATCGCACAGGGTGAGCACTGAAGCTTTCTTT. Encoded protein: CASSESHRVSTEAFF.

This chain joins TRBV7-2 and TRBJ2-1, with D possibly TRBD1 on 5 matching bases. The CDR3 consists of 17 residues. The V gene's germline CDR1 is SGHTA and CDR2 FQGNSA. Trimming stripped 5 bases from V and 5 bases from J, with 22 bases between. The DNA of the CDR3 is TGTGCCAGCAGCCAGCTCAGTGTTTCAGGGATAAACAATGAGCAGTTCTTC. The encoded protein is CASSQLSVSGINNEQFF.